These 11 T cell receptor beta chains were all obtained from the same sample, sequenced in a study of blood T cell repertoires in COVID-19. Profiled with immunoSEQ multiplex PCR; TCRdb holds only in-frame clones, not every one. The data show fewer than 130,000 clones, around 76% seen once. The sequencing sample was made of peripheral blood. The receptors shown here come from a woman aged 80 or over with acute or convalescent COVID-19.

This chain links TRBV10-3 with TRBJ2-5; 8 bases fit TRBD1. The germline V gene has CDR1 ENHRY and CDR2 SYGVKD. The CDR3 covers 15 residues. The trim removed 4 bases at V and 5 bases at J, leaving 9 bases unmatched. In DNA form, the CDR3 reads TGTGCCATCAGTGGGGAAGGACAGGGTACTGAGACCCAGTACTTC. This encodes CAISGEGQGTETQYF.

The gene calls are TRBV7-9 and TRBJ1-3; unclear D gene. The germline CDR1 and CDR2 sequences are SEHNR and FQNEAQ (reference sequence). The V end lost 5 bases, the J end lost 9 bases, and 11 bases lay between the germline ends. The CDR3 has 12 residues. The DNA of the CDR3 is TGTGCCAGCAGCCTCCCCTATGCCACCATATATTTT. This gives the protein CASSLPYATIYF.

CDR3 region: CASRDSGTRGNEQFF. In nucleotides, the CDR3 is TGCGCCAGCAGGGATTCCGGGACAAGAGGCAATGAGCAGTTCTTC. The rearrangement links TRBV10-2 to TRBJ2-1; the D gene is possibly TRBD1 (6 bases). CDR1 and CDR2 from the germline V gene are WSHSY and SAAADI. The CDR3 is made up of 15 amino acids. The V gene lost 6 bases and the J gene lost 6 bases, with 18 bases spanning the gap.

The V call is TRBV19, the J call TRBJ2-5; 8 bases line up with TRBD1. The CDR3 is made up of 12 amino acids. V lost 6 bases and J lost 5; bases outside the gene matches: 2. Germline CDR1 reads LNHDA; CDR2 reads SQIVND (reference sequence). The CDR3 sequence: CASSPGGETQYF. For the CDR3, the DNA is TGTGCCAGTAGCCCAGGGGGCGAGACCCAGTACTTC.

The table lists this clone with a few counts. The rearrangement links TRBV10-1 to TRBJ1-5; TRBD1 is a possible D gene (6 bases). From germline, CDR1 is WNHNN and CDR2 SYGVQD (reference sequence). With 4 bases removed from V and 11 bases from J, the gap between germline ends came to 18 bases. The CDR3 totals 14 residues. The CDR3 here is CASSAGADGGAQHF. The CDR3 DNA reads TGCGCCAGCAGTGCAGGGGCCGACGGGGGGGCCCAGCATTTT.

The chain has TRBV5-5 and TRBJ2-7, with D maybe TRBD1 (8 bases). From germline, CDR1 is SGHKS and CDR2 YYEKEE (reference sequence). Trimming pared 7 bases from V and 5 bases from J, leaving 22 bases between. The CDR3 totals 15 residues. CDR3 loop: CASLTGGAINHEQYF. The CDR3 nucleotides are TGTGCCAGCCTTACAGGGGGGGCAATCAACCACGAGCAGTACTTC.

This clone was observed a single time. This chain connects TRBV5-1 to TRBJ2-5; TRBD2 might be the D (7 bases). Between the trimmed V and J ends, which lost 7 bases and 5 bases, there was a span of 15 bases. Germline CDR1 SGHRS, CDR2 YFSETQ. This CDR3 contains 13 residues. Here the CDR3 DNA reads TGCGCCAGCGGGGGGGGCGGTTTTGAGACCCAGTACTTC. Its translation is CASGGGGFETQYF. Full variable domain (missing parts from reference TRBV5-1 and TRBJ2-5): KAGVTQTPRYLIKTRGQQVTLSCSPISGHRSVSWYQQTPGQGLQFLFEYFSETQRNKGNFPGRFSGRQFSNSRSEMNVSTLELGDSALYLCASGGGGFETQYFGPGTRLLVL.

The genes are TRBV4-2 and TRBJ2-3; 7 bases match TRBD2. CDR1 and CDR2 (germline): LGHNA, YNFKEQ. With 0 bases clipped from V and 2 bases from J, the junction kept 5 bases outside the gene matches. CDR3 length: 16 amino acids. CDR3 amino acids: CASSQDRGGATDTQYF. CDR3 sequence (DNA): TGTGCCAGCAGCCAAGATCGCGGGGGAGCCACAGATACGCAGTATTTT.

The chain combines TRBV5-1 with TRBJ2-7; D is possibly TRBD1 (5 bases). CDR1 and CDR2 (germline): SGHRS, YFSETQ. V was cut by 1 base and J by 2 bases, with 10 bases left in between. The CDR3 runs to 14 residues. CDR3 region: CASSLRQRTYEQYF. DNA for the CDR3: TGCGCCAGCAGCTTGCGACAGAGAACCTACGAGCAGTACTTC.

This clone appeared once. V usage is TRBV10-1 and J usage is TRBJ2-5, with D maybe TRBD1 (6 bases). V lost 3 bases to trimming and J lost 7 bases, with 9 bases between them. Germline V gene lookup returns CDR1 WNHNN and CDR2 SYGVQD (reference sequence). The CDR3 runs to 12 residues. DNA of the CDR3: TGCGCCAGCAGTGACCTACAGGGGACCCAGTACTTC. This gives the protein CASSDLQGTQYF.

The chain uses TRBV27 and TRBJ1-1; the D gene is possibly TRBD1 (5 bases). The V end was cut by 2 bases, the J end by 1 base, with 11 bases between. The CDR3 spans 15 residues. From germline, CDR1 is MNHEY and CDR2 SMNVEV (reference sequence). DNA of the CDR3: TGTGCCAGCAGTTTACAGGGCGGCTCGAACACTGAAGCTTTCTTT. Translation: CASSLQGGSNTEAFF.